This TCR beta chain was profiled in a study of T cell responses to AZD1222 COVID-19 vaccine. Sequencing used immunoSEQ multiplex PCR; TCRdb keeps in-frame clones, though not all of them. The table lists about 150,000 clones, 88% of them singletons, with roughly 2.9% in the top ten. The study's findings and limits: The span of vaccine-associated CD4 TCRs extended across spike, with dominance at 160-218 and 743-854.

To note about this clone: The antigen is undetermined.

Germline assignment: CDR1 MDHEN and CDR2 SYDVKM. CDR3 size: 18 residues. V was shortened by 6 bases and J by 2 bases, with 20 bases between the two germline ends. This chain connects TRBV28 to TRBJ2-6, with D maybe TRBD2 (5 bases). The source material was peripheral blood, sampled on day 0 of AZD1222 vaccination. The receptor was derived from an adult in good health. The CDR3 DNA follows: TGTGCCAGCAGCTCTTTAGGACTGGGGAAGGCTGGGGCCAACGTCCTGACTTTC. Encoded protein: CASSSLGLGKAGANVLTF.